This T cell receptor (beta chain) stems from a study of blood T cell repertoires in COVID-19. Data came from immunoSEQ multiplex PCR; TCRdb stores just in-frame clones and leaves some out. This table holds roughly 150,000 clones, under 90% found once. The CDR3 is 15 residues long. Trimming at V came to 5 bases and at J to 3 bases, leaving 2 bases not matched to a gene. Germline V gene data show CDR1 as SNHLY and CDR2 as FYNNEI. Material for sequencing was peripheral blood. This chain connects TRBV2 to TRBJ2-6, with TRBD2 matching over 9 bases. The clonotype originates from a woman older than 75 with acute or convalescent COVID-19. In nucleotides, the CDR3 is TGTGCCAGCAGTATTAGCGGGAGTGGGGCCAACGTCCTGACTTTC. This gives the protein CASSISGSGANVLTF.